The 27 T cell receptor beta chains below were found in one sample sequenced in a study of response to subunit inactivated influenza vaccine. From the RT-PCR reads, TCRdb called clonotypes with MiXCR, one entry per CDR3 protein. Of about 180,000 distinct CDR3 sequences listed, approximately 11% are singletons. Sequenced material: CD8+ T cells sorted from PBMCs, taken approximately 25 months after vaccination. The source is a man aged 50-75 years who received an inactivated influenza vaccine.

The rearrangement uses TRBV4-3 and TRBJ2-2, with D possibly being TRBD1 or TRBD2 (5 bases each). Germline CDR1 reads LGHNA; CDR2 reads YSLEER. Trimming pared 4 bases from V and 6 bases from J, leaving 12 bases between. CDR3 length: 14 amino acids. CDR3 in DNA: TGCGCCAGCAGCCGGACCGGGACCTCCGGGGAGCTGTTTTTT. Amino acids: CASSRTGTSGELFF.

The V and J genes are TRBV4-3 and TRBJ1-1; D gene unclear. The V end lost 1 base, the J end lost 1 base, and 4 bases lay between the germline ends. Germline assignment: CDR1 LGHNA and CDR2 YSLEER. The CDR3 runs to 13 residues. The DNA for the CDR3 is TGCGCCAGCAGCCAAGTTGAGAACACTGAAGCTTTCTTT. Translation: CASSQVENTEAFF.

This clonotype appeared a few times. This chain links TRBV5-6 with TRBJ2-3; 9 bases align to TRBD2. CDR3 length: 13 residues. Trimming at V came to 4 bases and at J to 5 bases, leaving 2 bases not matched to a gene. The V gene's germline CDR1 is SGHDT and CDR2 YYEEEE. The CDR3 DNA reads TGTGCCAGCAGCCAACTAGCGGGAGATACGCAGTATTTT. It yields the protein CASSQLAGDTQYF.

The chain is built from TRBV28 and TRBJ2-1; D unclear. V was shortened by 5 bases and J by 6 bases, with 8 bases between the two germline ends. CDR1 is MDHEN and CDR2 is SYDVKM in the germline V gene. CDR3 size: 12 residues. DNA of the CDR3: TGTGCCAGCAGTAGCCCCCTCAATGAGCAGTTCTTC. Translation: CASSSPLNEQFF.

This clonotype has at least ten counts. The chain combines TRBV29-1 with TRBJ2-1, with D maybe TRBD1 (6 bases). This CDR3 region has 15 residues. V was cut by 6 bases and J by 0 bases, with 15 bases left in between. CDR1 is SQVTM, CDR2 ANQGSEA, per germline. CDR3 bases: TGCAGCGTCGCAGGGGTCGCGAGCTCCTACAATGAGCAGTTCTTC. It encodes CSVAGVASSYNEQFF.

This clonotype was seen once. The chain has TRBV7-6 and TRBJ2-1, with D unresolved. V was clipped by 4 bases and J by 9 bases, with 25 bases between them. The germline V gene has CDR1 SGHVS and CDR2 FNYEAQ. This CDR3 has 17 residues. CDR3 sequence reads: CASSYSPESEFAAEQFF. The CDR3 DNA sequence: TGTGCCAGCAGCTACTCTCCCGAAAGCGAGTTTGCGGCTGAGCAGTTCTTC.

In its sample, this clonotype was seen a few times. This CDR3 is CASSLRLAEVLGSSYEQYF. CDR3 sequence (DNA): TGTGCCAGCAGTCTTAGACTAGCGGAGGTCTTAGGGAGCTCCTACGAGCAGTACTTC. The V and J genes are TRBV28 and TRBJ2-7; 9 nucleotides agree with TRBD2. The ends lost 5 bases at V and 0 bases at J; junction bases unmatched: 17. CDR3 length equals 19 residues. CDR1 and CDR2 (germline): MDHEN, SYDVKM.

This clonotype was counted between two and nine times. This chain connects TRBV9 to TRBJ2-7; 11 bases map to TRBD2. This CDR3 spans 15 amino acids. V shed 0 bases and J 5 bases; nucleotides not matched to a gene: 4. The germline V gene has CDR1 SGDLS and CDR2 YYNGEE. In DNA form, the CDR3 reads TGTGCCAGCAGCGTAGAGGGACTAGCGGCAGACGAGCAGTACTTC. This codes for CASSVEGLAADEQYF. Based on the CDR3 plus reference TRBV9 and TRBJ2-7, the full variable domain is DSGVTQTPKHLITATGQRVTLRCSPRSGDLSVYWYQQSLDQGLQFLIQYYNGEERAKGNILERFSAQQFPDLHSELNLSSLELGDSALYFCASSVEGLAADEQYFGPGTRLTVT.

In its sample, this clonotype was seen a few times. The V and J genes are TRBV11-2 and TRBJ1-1, with D unresolved. The CDR3 is made up of 14 amino acids. Germline CDR1 and CDR2: SGHAT and FQNNGV. V was cut by 2 bases and J by 2 bases, with 9 bases left in between. The CDR3 sequence is CASSLLVPNTEAFF. CDR3 bases: TGTGCCAGCAGCTTATTAGTCCCCAACACTGAAGCTTTCTTT.

V is TRBV7-9 and J is TRBJ2-7; D is undetermined. Trimming took 1 base from V and 2 from J, leaving 9 bases between them. The germline V gene has CDR1 SEHNR and CDR2 FQNEAQ (reference sequence). The CDR3 runs 14 residues. The CDR3 DNA follows: TGTGCCAGCAGCTTAGAGCCTTTCACCTACGAGCAGTACTTC. Translated, it gives CASSLEPFTYEQYF.

The CDR3 loop reads CASSLFLGSEGSGRVSSYEQYF. The CDR3 DNA follows: TGTGCCAGCAGTTTATTCTTGGGGTCGGAAGGTAGCGGGAGAGTTAGCTCCTACGAGCAGTACTTC. The chain joins TRBV28 to TRBJ2-7; TRBD2 matches 9 bases. Germline V gene lookup returns CDR1 MDHEN and CDR2 SYDVKM. CDR3 length: 22 amino acids. With 1 base clipped from V and 0 bases from J, the junction kept 22 bases outside the gene matches.

This clonotype turned up a few times. The V gene is TRBV4-1, the J gene TRBJ2-3; weak D call: TRBD2 (7 bases). Germline CDR1 MGHRA, CDR2 YSYEKL. The CDR3 totals 19 residues. V was shortened by 1 base and J by 0 bases, with 20 bases between the two germline ends. CDR3 nucleotide sequence: TGCGCCAGCAGCCAAGCCCCTTCAGCGGGGACATCTAGCACAGATACGCAGTATTTT. Protein: CASSQAPSAGTSSTDTQYF.

This clonotype was found many times. This chain connects TRBV10-3 to TRBJ1-2, with 8 bases matching TRBD1. In germline, CDR1 is ENHRY, CDR2 SYGVKD. The CDR3 is 13 amino acids. Trimming cost V 6 bases and J 5 bases; bases outside gene matches: 5. Here the CDR3 reads CAIRDREGYGYTF. In nucleotides, the CDR3 is TGTGCCATCAGGGACAGGGAAGGTTATGGCTACACCTTC.

The chain links TRBV7-9 to TRBJ2-7; 9 nucleotides agree with TRBD2. The CDR3 has 12 amino acids. In germline, CDR1 is SEHNR, CDR2 FQNEAQ (reference sequence). V lost 3 bases to trimming and J lost 7 bases; unmatched junction nucleotides: 1. The CDR3 loop is CASSFLAGEQYF. For the CDR3, the DNA is TGTGCCAGCAGCTTTCTAGCGGGGGAGCAGTACTTC.

This clonotype was detected many times. The CDR3 DNA reads as TGCAGCGTTGAGGGCGGGGTCGTACCTTACAATGAGCAGTTCTTC. Protein product: CSVEGGVVPYNEQFF. The chain recombines TRBV29-1 with TRBJ2-1; D is perhaps TRBD2 (6 bases). The CDR3 totals 15 residues. Trimming pared 3 bases from V and 4 bases from J, leaving 16 bases between. CDR1 and CDR2 (germline): SQVTM, ANQGSEA.

J is TRBJ2-3 and V is TRBV28; perhaps TRBD1 as D (6 bases). CDR1 and CDR2 from the germline V gene are MDHEN and SYDVKM. V was cut by 8 bases and J by 2 bases, with 8 bases left in between. The CDR3 totals 12 residues. Here the CDR3 DNA reads TGTGCCAGCGGACAGCTCACAGATACGCAGTATTTT. It specifies CASGQLTDTQYF.

The CDR3 region has the DNA TGTGCCAGCACTCAACGAATGAACACTGAAGCTTTCTTT. It is translated as CASTQRMNTEAFF. The rearrangement links TRBV7-6 to TRBJ1-1; D gene ambiguous. V was trimmed by 7 bases and J by 0 bases, leaving 9 bases between them. The CDR3 has 13 residues. Germline assignment: CDR1 SGHVS and CDR2 FNYEAQ.

This clonotype was detected many times. J is TRBJ2-5 and V is TRBV15, with TRBD1 as a possible D gene (6 bases). CDR3 size: 15 residues. Germline V gene sequence: CDR1 LNHNV, CDR2 YYDKDF (reference sequence). Between the trimmed V and J ends, which lost 5 bases and 2 bases, there was a span of 15 bases. The CDR3 here is CATSGQLHEQETQYF. The CDR3, as DNA: TGTGCCACCAGCGGACAGCTTCATGAACAAGAGACCCAGTACTTC.

This clonotype was counted between two and nine times. The chain couples TRBV3-1 to TRBJ2-5; TRBD1 is a possible D gene (6 bases). Trimming stripped 4 bases from V and 1 base from J, with 16 bases between. Germline assignment: CDR1 LGHDT and CDR2 YNNKEL (reference sequence). The CDR3 consists of 16 residues. The CDR3 DNA reads as TGTGCCAGCAGCCCTTATCCGACAGGAATCCAAGAGACCCAGTACTTC. Translated: CASSPYPTGIQETQYF.

This clonotype was observed a handful of times. The V gene is TRBV20-1, the J gene TRBJ2-7; unclear D gene. The CDR3 is 16 residues long. Trimming pared 3 bases from V and 3 bases from J, leaving 21 bases between. In germline, CDR1 is DFQATT, CDR2 SNEGSKA (reference sequence). CDR3: CSASTSLGLPNYEQYF. The CDR3 DNA follows: TGCAGTGCTAGCACCTCGTTGGGGTTACCTAACTACGAGCAGTACTTC.

The genes are TRBV25-1 and TRBJ2-1; 10 bases map to TRBD2. J gave up 4 bases and V 3 bases, and 6 bases lay outside the gene matches. Looked up from germline, CDR1 is MGHDK and CDR2 is SYGVNS. CDR3 length equals 16 residues. The CDR3 sequence: CASSDLGLAVYNEQFF. As DNA, the CDR3 is TGTGCCAGCAGTGATCTCGGACTAGCGGTATACAATGAGCAGTTCTTC.

CDR3 nucleotides: TGTGCCAGCAGCCAAGAGGGAGCGGCTAGCGGGGGGGCTCAGACAGATACGCAGTATTTT. Protein sequence: CASSQEGAASGGAQTDTQYF. The gene calls are TRBV3-1 and TRBJ2-3, with 12 bases matching TRBD2. The germline V gene has CDR1 LGHDT and CDR2 YNNKEL (reference sequence). The CDR3 contains 20 residues. The V and J ends lost 0 bases and 3 bases, in that order; junction bases with no gene match: 13.

Only a few counts were recorded for this clonotype. The chain joins TRBV4-3 to TRBJ2-3; no clear D gene. The V end was cut by 0 bases, the J end by 2 bases, with 12 bases between. The CDR3 is made up of 16 amino acids. Germline values: CDR1 LGHNA, CDR2 YSLEER. CDR3 protein: CASSQDFGRLTDTQYF. The CDR3 DNA is TGCGCCAGCAGCCAAGATTTTGGCAGACTCACAGATACGCAGTATTTT.

In this sample, this clonotype turned up a few times. The genes are TRBV4-1 and TRBJ2-7, with 11 positions matching TRBD2. The CDR3 has 14 residues. V dropped 2 bases and J dropped 6; count of bases not matched to a gene: 3. Germline assignment: CDR1 MGHRA and CDR2 YSYEKL. CDR3 bases: TGCGCCAGCAGCCAACTAGCGGGGGGCCTCGAGCAGTACTTC. It translates to CASSQLAGGLEQYF.

In DNA form, the CDR3 reads TGCGCCAGCAGCCAAGACAGCCTCGGTAGCGGGGTTAACAATGAGCAGTTCTTC. Translating gives CASSQDSLGSGVNNEQFF. The rearrangement uses TRBV4-3 and TRBJ2-1, with TRBD2 matching 8 bases. Germline values: CDR1 LGHNA, CDR2 YSLEER. V dropped 0 bases and J dropped 5; count of bases not matched to a gene: 12. This CDR3 is 18 amino acids long.

The chain uses TRBV28 and TRBJ2-1; D is undetermined. The germline V gene encodes CDR1 MDHEN and CDR2 SYDVKM. The CDR3 spans 14 residues. V dropped 2 bases and J dropped 7 bases, with 12 bases sitting between them. CDR3 residues: CASSLVIGENEQFF. CDR3 bases: TGTGCCAGCAGTTTAGTAATTGGCGAAAATGAGCAGTTCTTC.

The chain uses TRBV6-5 and TRBJ1-1; the D gene is possibly TRBD1 (5 bases). V was cut by 2 bases and J by 4 bases, with 11 bases left in between. CDR1 is MNHEY and CDR2 is SVGAGI in the germline V gene. The CDR3 runs to 14 residues. The CDR3 DNA is TGTGCCAGCAGTTACGGGGGGGTCGGCACTGAAGCTTTCTTT. Its protein is CASSYGGVGTEAFF.